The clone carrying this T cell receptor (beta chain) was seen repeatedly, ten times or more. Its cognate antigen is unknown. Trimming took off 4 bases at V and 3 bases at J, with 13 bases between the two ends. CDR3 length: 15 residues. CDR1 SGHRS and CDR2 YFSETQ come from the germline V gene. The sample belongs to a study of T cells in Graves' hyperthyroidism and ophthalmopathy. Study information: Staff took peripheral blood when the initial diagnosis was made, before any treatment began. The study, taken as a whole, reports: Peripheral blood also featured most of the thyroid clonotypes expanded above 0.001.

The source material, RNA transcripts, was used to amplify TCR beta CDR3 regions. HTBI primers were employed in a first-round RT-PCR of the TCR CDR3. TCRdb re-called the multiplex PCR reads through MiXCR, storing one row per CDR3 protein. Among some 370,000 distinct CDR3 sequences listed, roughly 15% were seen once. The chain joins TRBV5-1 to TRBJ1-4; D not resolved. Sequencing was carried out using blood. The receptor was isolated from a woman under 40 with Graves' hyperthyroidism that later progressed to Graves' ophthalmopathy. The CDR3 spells CASSVGRESNEKLFF. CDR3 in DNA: TGCGCCAGCAGCGTCGGACGGGAATCTAATGAAAAACTGTTTTTT.